This T cell receptor (beta chain) was sequenced for a study of cytomegalovirus exposure and HLA in healthy donors. Of note for this clone: What it binds is not known.

This CDR3 region has 14 residues. Trimming cost V 3 bases and J 0 bases, with 9 bases left between them. CDR1 MNHEY and CDR2 SVGAGI come from the germline V gene. PCR involved 60 Vbeta and 13 Jbeta primers. TCRdb's copy holds only in-frame clones and misses some; the assay was immunoSEQ multiplex PCR. Altogether about 200,000 clones are present, 65% to 90% being singletons, with the ten largest covering 0.31%. Broader study findings: Accurate prediction of HLA-A and HLA-B alleles (for most subjects) was reportedly achieved from TCR beta sequences.

This sequence was found in a woman aged 25-40 years in good health and CMV-seronegative. The sample was PBMCs. The chain has TRBV6-5 and TRBJ2-7; D is undetermined. The CDR3 reads CASSYAVRSYEQYF. CDR3 DNA sequence: TGTGCCAGCAGTTATGCGGTCCGCTCCTACGAGCAGTACTTC.